One sample yielded the 27 T cell receptor beta chains listed below, sequenced in a study of control samples from healthy donors and cancer patients. Data came from immunoSEQ multiplex PCR; TCRdb stores just in-frame clones and leaves some out. The table lists over 100,000 clones, about nine tenths of them singletons. Sequencing input: blood. All receptors derive from a woman aged 45-60 years in good health.

This sequence joins TRBV30 and TRBJ1-1, with 10 bases fitting TRBD1. V shed 4 bases and J 10 bases; nucleotides not matched to a gene: 18. From germline, CDR1 is GTSNPN and CDR2 SVGIG (reference sequence). The CDR3 is 16 amino acids. The CDR3 protein is CAWNTQEGQGLIGAFF. The CDR3 coding sequence is TGTGCCTGGAACACTCAAGAGGGACAGGGGCTAATCGGAGCTTTCTTT.

The chain is built from TRBV27 and TRBJ1-5, with a possible D match to TRBD1 (6 bases). The CDR3 sequence is 14 residues long. The V end was cut by 8 bases, the J end by 2 bases, with 13 bases between. Germline values: CDR1 MNHEY, CDR2 SMNVEV (reference sequence). Here the CDR3 reads CASARGTGNQPQHF. The CDR3, as DNA: TGTGCCAGCGCCAGGGGTACGGGCAATCAGCCCCAGCATTTT.

This sequence joins TRBV4-1 and TRBJ1-6; D gene ambiguous. The germline V gene encodes CDR1 MGHRA and CDR2 YSYEKL. The CDR3 is 13 residues long. Trimming cost V 1 base and J 10 bases, with 8 bases left between them. The CDR3 DNA is TGCGCCAGCAGCCAAGCCGAGGTCTCACCCCTCCACTTT. Residues: CASSQAEVSPLHF.

Remarks on this clone: This sample includes further DNA sequences coding for the same CDR3. The rearrangement joins TRBV12-3 or TRBV12-4 to TRBJ1-2, with D unresolved. Trimming left V 5 bases short and J 8 bases short, with 9 bases between. The CDR3 consists of 11 residues. The CDR3: CASSLGRGYTF. CDR3 DNA sequence: TGTGCCAGCAGTCTAGGCAGGGGCTACACCTTC.

This rearrangement joins TRBV28 to TRBJ1-5; D gene uncertain. The germline V gene has CDR1 MDHEN and CDR2 SYDVKM. CDR3 size: 15 residues. Between the trimmed V and J ends, which lost 6 bases and 1 base, there was a span of 13 bases. CDR3 sequence (DNA): TGTGCCAGCAGCCATTCCCTTGGGAGCAATCAGCCCCAGCATTTT. Protein: CASSHSLGSNQPQHF. Based on the CDR3 plus reference TRBV28 and TRBJ1-5, the full variable domain is DVKVTQSSRYLVKRTGEKVFLECVQDMDHENMFWYRQDPGLGLRLIYFSYDVKMKEKGDIPEGYSVSREKKERFSLILESASTNQTSMYLCASSHSLGSNQPQHFGDGTRLSIL.

The V gene is TRBV25-1, the J gene TRBJ2-2; D may correspond to TRBD1 or TRBD2 (5 bases each). Germline-derived CDR1 and CDR2 are MGHDK and SYGVNS. Between the trimmed V and J ends, which lost 6 bases and 3 bases, there was a span of 11 bases. The CDR3 has 14 residues. The chain's CDR3 is CASRRDGYTGELFF. CDR3 in DNA: TGTGCCAGCAGACGGGACGGTTACACCGGGGAGCTGTTTTTT.

This sequence joins TRBV24-1 and TRBJ2-3; D gene unclear. The germline V gene has CDR1 KGHDR and CDR2 SFDVKD. The CDR3 has 13 amino acids. Trimming cost V 3 bases and J 5 bases, with 8 bases left between them. As DNA, the CDR3 is TGTGCCACCAGTGATAAGGGCGGAGATACGCAGTATTTT. This translates into CATSDKGGDTQYF.

The chain is built from TRBV5-4 and TRBJ1-1; 8 bases line up with TRBD1. Trimming at V came to 0 bases and at J to 1 base, leaving 2 bases not matched to a gene. The CDR3 spans 15 residues. Germline values: CDR1 SGHNT, CDR2 YYREEE (reference sequence). The CDR3 is CASSLAQGANTEAFF. CDR3 coding DNA: TGTGCCAGCAGCTTGGCCCAGGGGGCGAACACTGAAGCTTTCTTT.

Written as DNA, the CDR3 is TGCGCCAGCAGCCTAGCGAGGGGGCTCGGCACCGGGGAGCTGTTTTTT. This codes for CASSLARGLGTGELFF. The chain links TRBV5-1 to TRBJ2-2; maybe TRBD1 (7 bases). This CDR3 spans 16 amino acids. Germline assignment: CDR1 SGHRS and CDR2 YFSETQ. The V end was cut by 4 bases, the J end by 4 bases, with 17 bases between.

The chain recombines TRBV7-8 with TRBJ2-1, with TRBD1 as a possible D gene (5 bases). Germline V lookup: CDR1 SGHVS, CDR2 FQNEAQ. The CDR3 spans 14 residues. Between the trimmed V and J ends, which lost 8 bases and 5 bases, there was a span of 16 bases. The CDR3 DNA reads TGTGCCAGCCAACAGGCCTCTAGGGACAATGAGCAGTTCTTC. It is translated as CASQQASRDNEQFF. Based on the CDR3 plus reference TRBV7-8 and TRBJ2-1, the full variable domain is GAGVSQSPRYKVAKRGQDVALRCDPISGHVSLFWYQQALGQGPEFLTYFQNEAQLDKSGLPSDRFFAERPEGSVSTLKIQRTQQEDSAVYLCASQQASRDNEQFFGPGTRLTVL.

The V and J genes are TRBV2 and TRBJ1-1, with a possible D match to TRBD1 (6 bases). The germline gives CDR1 SNHLY, CDR2 FYNNEI. The V end was cut by 5 bases, the J end by 7 bases, with 11 bases between. The CDR3 has 12 amino acids. Here the CDR3 DNA reads TGTGCCAGCAGTTCGGACAGCGTTGAAGCTTTCTTT. Its translation is CASSSDSVEAFF.

On this clone: This sample includes further DNA sequences coding for the same CDR3. V and J are TRBV2 and TRBJ1-5; tentatively, D is TRBD1 (5 bases). This CDR3 region has 15 residues. Germline V gene sequence: CDR1 SNHLY, CDR2 FYNNEI. Trimming pared 6 bases from V and 0 bases from J, leaving 12 bases between. CDR3 region: CASRRRVGSNQPQHF. CDR3 DNA: TGTGCCAGCAGACGCAGGGTGGGTAGCAATCAGCCCCAGCATTTT. The entire variable domain, with the rest obtained from reference TRBV2 and TRBJ1-5, is as follows: EPEVTQTPSHQVTQMGQEVILRCVPISNHLYFYWYRQILGQKVEFLVSFYNNEISEKSEIFDDQFSVERPDGSNFTLKIRSTKLEDSAMYFCASRRRVGSNQPQHFGDGTRLSIL.

This clone was recorded a few times. This chain links TRBV9 with TRBJ2-1, with 12 nucleotides matching TRBD2. Germline-derived CDR1 and CDR2 are SGDLS and YYNGEE. This CDR3 comprises 16 residues. Losses at the gene ends were 0 bases for V and 6 bases for J; bases not matched to a gene: 4. CDR3 DNA: TGTGCCAGCAGCGTAGCCCCTAGCGGGGGGGCCAATGAGCAGTTCTTC. Translating it yields CASSVAPSGGANEQFF.

CDR3 loop: CASSQVSGFGSPEAFF. CDR3 nucleotide sequence: TGTGCCAGCTCACAGGTGTCAGGGTTTGGTTCCCCTGAAGCTTTCTTT. This chain connects TRBV18 to TRBJ1-1, with a weak D call TRBD1 (5 bases). V lost 4 bases and J 6 bases, leaving 21 bases between the germline ends. The CDR3 is made up of 16 amino acids. Per the germline V gene, CDR1 is KGHSH and CDR2 is LQKENI.

The chain links TRBV5-8 to TRBJ1-1; 7 positions match TRBD1. Losses at the gene ends were 4 bases for V and 1 base for J; bases not matched to a gene: 7. Looked up from germline, CDR1 is SGHTS and CDR2 is YDEGEE. The CDR3 has 15 amino acids. The CDR3 DNA reads TGTGCCAGCAGCCTGCAGGGACAGAAGAACACTGAAGCTTTCTTT. This gives the protein CASSLQGQKNTEAFF.

In regard to this clone: This sample includes further DNA sequences coding for the same CDR3. The J gene is TRBJ1-5, the V gene TRBV6-1; unclear D gene. Trimming left V 1 base short and J 3 bases short, with 7 bases between. CDR1 MNHNS and CDR2 SASEGT come from the germline V gene. The CDR3 totals 14 residues. CDR3 residues: CASSEGGANQPQHF. DNA of the CDR3: TGTGCCAGCAGTGAAGGGGGAGCCAATCAGCCCCAGCATTTT.

The gene calls are TRBV27 and TRBJ2-2; 10 bases are a match to TRBD2. Germline assignment: CDR1 MNHEY and CDR2 SMNVEV (reference sequence). Germline trimming cut 0 bases from V and 8 bases from J; bases unmatched to any gene: 6. The CDR3 loop spans 16 amino acids. For the CDR3, the DNA is TGTGCCAGCAGTTTATCGGTAGCGGGAGGTTTGGGGGAGCTGTTTTTT. This sequence encodes CASSLSVAGGLGELFF.

This chain links TRBV6-5 with TRBJ2-4; unclear D gene. The CDR3 has 13 amino acids. Germline lookup yields CDR1 MNHEY and CDR2 SVGAGI. Trimming removed 7 bases at V and 6 bases at J, with 13 bases between. For the CDR3, the DNA is TGTGCCAGCACCCAGCGAGATGGAAACATTCAGTACTTC. Translation gives CASTQRDGNIQYF.

V is TRBV6-2 or TRBV6-3 and J is TRBJ2-1, with TRBD2 matching 10 bases. With V trimmed by 4 bases and J by 8 bases, 11 bases remained unmatched. This CDR3 has 16 amino acids. Germline V gives CDR1 MNHEY, CDR2 SVGEGT. The CDR3 nucleotides are TGTGCCAGCAGTTCCCTCCAACTAGCGGGATGGGATGAGCAGTTCTTC. This gives the protein CASSSLQLAGWDEQFF.

This rearrangement joins TRBV21-1 to TRBJ1-4; the table's TRBD1 call for D was not verified on the DNA. TRBV21-1 is tagged as a pseudogene. This CDR3 comprises 13 residues. The chain's CDR3 is CASSLRQVGKLFF. CDR3 nucleotide sequence: TGTGCCAGCAGCCTACGACAGGTGGGAAAACTGTTTTTT.

V gene TRBV6-6 combines with J gene TRBJ1-2; 9 nucleotides line up with TRBD1. Per the germline V gene, CDR1 is MNHNY and CDR2 is SVGAGI (reference sequence). The CDR3 contains 12 residues. Losses at the gene ends were 5 bases for V and 11 bases for J; bases not matched to a gene: 6. The CDR3 is CASSPRQGEYTF. CDR3 DNA sequence: TGTGCCAGCAGTCCGAGACAGGGGGAATACACCTTC.

J is TRBJ2-5 and V is TRBV13; TRBD2 agrees at 15 bases. This CDR3 is 15 amino acids long. CDR1 is PRHDT, CDR2 FYEKMQ, per germline (reference sequence). The ends lost 8 bases at V and 1 base at J; junction bases unmatched: 2. CDR3 amino acids: CASGTSGRFQETQYF. CDR3 bases: TGTGCCAGCGGGACTAGCGGGAGGTTCCAAGAGACCCAGTACTTC.

The V and J genes are TRBV15 and TRBJ2-7, with D perhaps TRBD1 or TRBD2 (5 bases each). The CDR3 extends over 15 amino acids. The ends were cut back, 4 bases at V and 0 bases at J, with 13 bases in the middle. Germline CDR1 LNHNV, CDR2 YYDKDF (reference sequence). The CDR3 is CATSIWAGSSYEQYF. The CDR3, as DNA: TGTGCCACCAGCATTTGGGCAGGGAGCTCCTACGAGCAGTACTTC.

This chain joins TRBV5-6 and TRBJ2-3, with 10 bases lining up with TRBD2. The trim removed 0 bases at V and 1 base at J, leaving 2 bases unmatched. The CDR3 covers 16 residues. The germline V gene encodes CDR1 SGHDT and CDR2 YYEEEE. CDR3 DNA sequence: TGTGCCAGCAGCTTGGTCACTAGCGGGGGCACAGATACGCAGTATTTT. As protein: CASSLVTSGGTDTQYF. Using reference TRBV5-6 and TRBJ2-3 for the parts outside the CDR3, the full variable domain is DAGVTQSPTHLIKTRGQQVTLRCSPKSGHDTVSWYQQALGQGPQFIFQYYEEEERQRGNFPDRFSGHQFPNYSSELNVNALLLGDSALYLCASSLVTSGGTDTQYFGPGTRLTVL.

The CDR3 reads CASTQDSYEQYF. The CDR3 DNA is TGTGCCAGCACCCAAGACAGCTACGAGCAGTACTTC. The gene calls are TRBV6-5 and TRBJ2-7; tentatively, D is TRBD1 (5 bases). Germline CDR1 and CDR2: MNHEY and SVGAGI. V was clipped by 7 bases and J by 3 bases, with 10 bases between them. The CDR3 covers 12 residues.

This chain connects TRBV7-8 to TRBJ2-7; the D is unclear. Germline-derived CDR1 and CDR2 are SGHVS and FQNEAQ. Trimming took off 1 base at V and 0 bases at J, with 13 bases between the two ends. The CDR3 extends over 16 amino acids. DNA for the CDR3: TGTGCCAGCAGCTTAGACGGCCGATACTACTCCTACGAGCAGTACTTC. Protein sequence: CASSLDGRYYSYEQYF. Full variable domain (missing parts from reference TRBV7-8 and TRBJ2-7): GAGVSQSPRYKVAKRGQDVALRCDPISGHVSLFWYQQALGQGPEFLTYFQNEAQLDKSGLPSDRFFAERPEGSVSTLKIQRTQQEDSAVYLCASSLDGRYYSYEQYFGPGTRLTVT.

The chain carries TRBV6-5 and TRBJ2-3; D is tentatively TRBD1 or TRBD2 (5 bases each). V gave up 4 bases and J gave up 4 bases, with 18 bases separating them. CDR3 length: 16 amino acids. Per germline, CDR1 MNHEY and CDR2 SVGAGI. The CDR3 DNA is TGTGCCAGCAGTTGGAGCCGGGACCCGGGCGCAGATACGCAGTATTTT. It translates to CASSWSRDPGADTQYF.